This TCR beta chain was sequenced during a study of T cells in Graves' hyperthyroidism and ophthalmopathy. Those patients with uncontrolled infection, other autoimmune disease, pregnancy or lactation were excluded. With 5 bases clipped from V and 2 bases from J, the junction kept 7 bases outside the gene matches. This CDR3 contains 15 residues. Germline V gene data show CDR1 as DFQATT and CDR2 as SNEGSKA (reference sequence). In this sample, this clonotype turned up once. The CDR3 regions of TCR beta were amplified from RNA transcripts. RT-PCR in the first round (using the HTBI primer set) targeted the TCR CDR3. TCRdb re-called the multiplex PCR reads through MiXCR, storing one row per CDR3 protein. The sample includes under 350,000 distinct CDR3 sequences, around 23% of them seen just once.

This receptor was taken from a woman in her forties or fifties with Graves' hyperthyroidism. The source material was blood. The chain couples TRBV20-1 to TRBJ2-3; 10 bases align to TRBD2. CDR3 bases: TGCAGTGCTCCGGTAGCGGGAGGCAACACAGATACGCAGTATTTT. Residues: CSAPVAGGNTDTQYF.